This T cell receptor (beta chain) was captured by sequencing in a study of cytomegalovirus exposure and HLA in healthy donors. Amplification used 60 Vbeta primers and 13 Jbeta primers. Profiling relied on immunoSEQ multiplex PCR, and the TCRdb table lists in-frame clones only, not all of them. This sample yields 99,000 or so clones, of which approximately 14% are seen a single time; around 0.9% belongs to the top ten. Points from the study as a whole: Analyzed later, association rates of TCRs varied across HLA loci, with DRB1 most and HLA-C fewest. Some TCR beta chains (about 170 of them) were listed as cytomegalovirus-associated.

This clone was seen a few times. Its antigen is as yet unknown. CDR3 size: 15 residues. In germline, CDR1 is MGHRA, CDR2 YSYEKL. V lost 10 bases, J lost 1 base, and 9 bases stayed unmatched. This rearrangement joins TRBV4-1 to TRBJ2-3; 9 positions agree with TRBD1. The TCR comes from a female donor in good health and CMV-seronegative. The sample consisted of PBMCs. CDR3 in amino acids: CATGEQGAGTDTQYF. CDR3 sequence (DNA): TGCGCCACAGGGGAACAGGGGGCCGGCACAGATACGCAGTATTTT.